Listed below are T cell receptor beta chains from one sample, sequenced in a study of Graves' ophthalmopathy and Graves' hyperthyroidism. TCRdb ran MiXCR on the multiplex PCR reads and lists one entry per CDR3 protein. The sample contains fewer than 400,000 distinct CDR3 sequences, about 17% of which appear only once. Source material: peripheral blood. These receptor sequences come from a woman younger than 30 with Graves' ophthalmopathy. Both conserved end residues are part of each CDR3. The D gene is left open where the match is weak. Clone size is shown for a subset of rows, as once, few, many or a class of expanded clone.

clone_size	v_call	d_call	j_call	cdr3_aa	cdr3_nt
many	TRBV28	.	TRBJ2-5	CASTVGRGFLTQYF	TGTGCCAGCACCGTGGGACGGGGGTTTTTGACCCAGTACTTC
.	TRBV4-1	.	TRBJ1-5	CASSQEPAPISNQPQHF	TGCGCCAGCAGCCAAGAACCGGCACCGATTAGCAATCAGCCCCAGCATTTT
.	TRBV11-2	.	TRBJ1-2	CASSSANLGYTF	TGTGCCAGCAGTTCAGCCAATCTCGGCTACACCTTC
many	TRBV28	.	TRBJ1-1	CASSFPQGLRTEAFF	TGTGCCAGCAGTTTCCCTCAGGGGTTGCGGACTGAAGCTTTCTTT
many	TRBV20-1	TRBD2	TRBJ2-7	CSSRHGTSAYEQYF	TGCAGTTCGAGGCACGGGACTAGCGCGTACGAGCAGTACTTC
.	TRBV28	TRBD2	TRBJ2-7	CASSLPDGLAGAGEQYF	TGTGCCAGCAGTTTACCCGACGGACTAGCGGGAGCGGGGGAGCAGTACTTC
many	TRBV6-2/TRBV6-3	.	TRBJ2-4	CASSKTLAKNIQYF	TGTGCCAGCAGTAAGACACTAGCCAAAAACATTCAGTACTTC
few	TRBV6-5	.	TRBJ2-7	CASSYLGPYGLYEQYF	TGTGCCAGCAGTTACCTAGGGCCCTATGGGCTCTACGAGCAGTACTTC
.	TRBV24-1	TRBD2	TRBJ2-2	CATSDFPSGTYTGELFF	TGTGCCACCAGTGATTTTCCTAGCGGGACTTACACCGGGGAGCTGTTTTTT
many	TRBV19	.	TRBJ2-4	CASSIDPGLPKNIQYF	TGTGCCAGTAGTATAGATCCGGGCCTCCCCAAAAACATTCAGTACTTC
few	TRBV19	.	TRBJ2-2	CASTALPVGVANTGELFF	TGTGCCAGTACCGCGCTTCCAGTCGGAGTCGCGAACACCGGGGAGCTGTTTTTT
.	TRBV20-1	TRBD2	TRBJ2-7	CSAQSGLAVTYEQYF	TGCAGTGCTCAATCGGGGCTAGCGGTCACCTACGAGCAGTACTTC
many	TRBV29-1	.	TRBJ2-3	CSVEPPLTDTQYF	TGCAGCGTTGAACCCCCGTTAACAGATACGCAGTATTTT
many	TRBV2	.	TRBJ1-1	CASSVEGPALGNTEAFF	TGTGCCAGCAGTGTCGAGGGCCCCGCCTTGGGGAACACTGAAGCTTTCTTT
many	TRBV12-3/TRBV12-4	.	TRBJ2-2	CASRRAGGVTGELFF	TGTGCCTCGCGGAGGGCAGGGGGGGTCACCGGGGAGCTGTTTTTT
many	TRBV12-3/TRBV12-4	TRBD2	TRBJ2-5	CASSPRGREGLETQYF	TGTGCCAGCAGCCCAAGGGGACGGGAGGGCCTGGAGACCCAGTACTTC
many	TRBV19	.	TRBJ1-5	CASSMRLRSTGSNQPQHF	TGTGCCAGTAGTATGAGACTACGCTCCACAGGGAGCAATCAGCCCCAGCATTTT
many	TRBV30	.	TRBJ1-5	CAWSLNRERNQPQHF	TGTGCCTGGAGTTTGAACAGGGAGCGCAATCAGCCCCAGCATTTT
many	TRBV6-2/TRBV6-3	TRBD1	TRBJ2-7	CASSYSKVGQPYEQYF	TGTGCCAGCAGTTACTCGAAGGTGGGACAGCCATACGAGCAGTACTTC
.	TRBV7-6	.	TRBJ1-6	CASSLAEARGTLHF	TGTGCCAGCAGCTTAGCCGAGGCAAGGGGTACCCTCCACTTT
.	TRBV7-9	TRBD1	TRBJ2-7	CASSYRQGAEEQYF	TGTGCCAGCAGCTACAGACAGGGGGCGGAGGAGCAGTACTTC
.	TRBV6-5	.	TRBJ2-7	CASSYSPGDPYEQYF	TGTGCCAGCAGTTACTCTCCAGGGGATCCCTACGAGCAGTACTTC
.	TRBV13	.	TRBJ2-5	CASSKGRAQETQYF	TGTGCCAGCAGCAAGGGACGGGCACAAGAGACCCAGTACTTC
many	TRBV6-5	TRBD2	TRBJ2-7	CASSYQTSGSYEQYF	TGTGCCAGCAGTTATCAGACTAGCGGTTCCTACGAGCAGTACTTC
many	TRBV28	.	TRBJ2-6	CASSFTGLSGANVLTF	TGTGCCAGCAGTTTTACAGGGTTATCTGGGGCCAACGTCCTGACTTTC
many	TRBV19	.	TRBJ1-5	CASSTVTAANQPQHF	TGTGCCAGTAGTACGGTGACAGCGGCCAATCAGCCCCAGCATTTT
few	TRBV6-1	.	TRBJ2-5	CASSSLGGQETQYF	TGTGCCAGCAGCTCGTTGGGGGGCCAAGAGACCCAGTACTTC
.	TRBV6-5	.	TRBJ2-7	CASSSTGWNEQYF	TGTGCCAGCAGTTCTACAGGGTGGAACGAGCAGTACTTC
many	TRBV30	.	TRBJ1-6	CACQTHPRNSPLHF	TGTGCCTGTCAGACTCACCCGCGGAATTCACCCCTCCACTTT
.	TRBV27	TRBD2	TRBJ2-5	CASSPWSAGGQETQYF	TGTGCCAGCAGCCCCTGGTCAGCGGGAGGCCAAGAGACCCAGTACTTC
many	TRBV6-1	.	TRBJ1-1	CASIPRGAEDTEAFF	TGTGCCAGCATCCCCAGGGGCGCTGAGGACACTGAAGCTTTCTTT
many	TRBV27	.	TRBJ2-5	CASSFIGAGGETQYF	TGTGCCAGCAGCTTTATTGGGGCCGGGGGAGAGACCCAGTACTTC
many	TRBV7-6	.	TRBJ2-7	CASAIHTDYEQYF	TGTGCCAGCGCCATTCACACCGACTACGAGCAGTACTTC
many	TRBV5-6	.	TRBJ2-7	CASSLADGIEQYF	TGTGCCAGCAGCTTGGCGGACGGGATCGAGCAGTACTTC
many	TRBV20-1	.	TRBJ1-1	CSARPPREMSEAFF	TGCAGTGCTAGGCCCCCTCGGGAGATGTCTGAAGCTTTCTTT
many	TRBV30	TRBD2	TRBJ2-2	CAWRTSGGARRTGELFF	TGTGCCTGGAGGACCTCCGGGGGGGCGCGCCGAACCGGGGAGCTGTTTTTT
many	TRBV27	TRBD2	TRBJ2-7	CASSPFLAGGSYEQYF	TGTGCCAGCAGTCCTTTTCTAGCGGGGGGCTCCTACGAGCAGTACTTC
.	TRBV10-3	.	TRBJ2-2	CAISEEGSRTGELFF	TGTGCCATCAGTGAGGAAGGGTCAAGAACCGGGGAGCTGTTTTTT
few	TRBV28	TRBD1	TRBJ1-5	CASSLGAGGNQPQHF	TGTGCCAGCAGTTTGGGGGCAGGGGGCAACCAGCCCCAGCATTTT
many	TRBV6-7	.	TRBJ1-6	CASSYLDNSPLHF	TGTGCCAGCAGTTACCTAGATAATTCGCCCCTCCACTTT
many	TRBV20-1	TRBD2	TRBJ2-5	CSAWGLAGAETQYF	TGCAGTGCTTGGGGACTAGCGGGAGCAGAGACCCAGTACTTC
many	TRBV6-2/TRBV6-3	.	TRBJ2-7	CASGRGEVYYEQYF	TGTGCCAGCGGTCGGGGAGAGGTCTACTACGAGCAGTACTTC
.	TRBV12-3/TRBV12-4	.	TRBJ1-1	CASLVALEAFF	TGTGCCAGCCTGGTGGCTCTTGAAGCTTTCTTT
many	TRBV5-6	.	TRBJ1-5	CASSRTGWGNQPQHF	TGTGCCAGCAGCCGGACGGGGTGGGGCAATCAGCCCCAGCATTTT
many	TRBV5-1	.	TRBJ2-2	CASMGPTGELFF	TGCGCCAGCATGGGACCCACCGGGGAGCTGTTTTTT
many	TRBV10-3	.	TRBJ2-7	CAISEGGGLNEQYF	TGTGCCATCAGTGAAGGGGGGGGGCTCAACGAGCAGTACTTC
many	TRBV7-9	TRBD1	TRBJ1-6	CASSWGQQSPLHF	TGTGCCAGCAGCTGGGGACAGCAGTCACCCCTCCACTTT
many	TRBV5-1	.	TRBJ1-1	CASSSDGGGRTEAFF	TGCGCCAGCAGCAGCGACGGTGGGGGACGCACTGAAGCTTTCTTT